One and the same sample provided the 25 T cell receptor beta chains below, sequenced in a study of T cell changes during pregnancy in multiple sclerosis. Here immunoSEQ multiplex PCR was the method, and the copy in TCRdb shows in-frame clones only, minus some. The data contain about 66,000 clones, 90% of them singletons. This material consisted of peripheral blood, taken in the third trimester of pregnancy. These receptors were taken from a female donor with multiple sclerosis, enrolled in a pregnancy study.

The chain couples TRBV4-3 to TRBJ1-3; 7 bases match TRBD1. V was pared by 4 bases and J by 4 bases, with 10 bases of the junction left unmatched. The length of the CDR3 is 16 residues. Looked up from germline, CDR1 is LGHNA and CDR2 is YSLEER. CDR3 protein: CASSLESGTAGNTIYF. The CDR3 DNA reads TGCGCCAGCAGCCTAGAGTCCGGGACAGCCGGAAACACCATATATTTT.

CDR3 coding DNA: TGTGCCAGCAGCAAGTTGTCGTGGGGAGGGGGAAATGAGCAGTTCTTC. It codes for CASSKLSWGGGNEQFF. The V gene is TRBV7-6, the J gene TRBJ2-1, with D maybe TRBD2 (7 bases). V was cut by 5 bases and J by 7 bases, with 21 bases left in between. The CDR3 length is 16 residues. CDR1 and CDR2 (germline): SGHVS, FNYEAQ.

This rearrangement joins TRBV7-9 to TRBJ1-3; D call uncertain. The CDR3 is 14 residues long. CDR1 and CDR2 (germline): SEHNR, FQNEAQ (reference sequence). V was trimmed by 4 bases and J by 0 bases, leaving 7 bases between them. The CDR3 region has the DNA TGTGCCAGCAGCTCTCTATTCTCTGGAAACACCATATATTTT. Protein product: CASSSLFSGNTIYF.

This sequence joins TRBV7-8 and TRBJ2-1, with D maybe TRBD1 (5 bases). V was shortened by 5 bases and J by 4 bases, with 18 bases between the two germline ends. The CDR3 is made up of 16 amino acids. Germline-derived CDR1 and CDR2 are SGHVS and FQNEAQ. CDR3 DNA: TGTGCCAGCAGCCCTGCGACAGTCCTTGCGTACAATGAGCAGTTCTTC. This codes for CASSPATVLAYNEQFF.

The chain carries TRBV30 and TRBJ2-1, with 14 bases matching TRBD2. The CDR3 covers 16 residues. V shed 5 bases, J shed 9 bases, and the junction held 12 bases outside the gene matches. Germline loops: CDR1 GTSNPN, CDR2 SVGIG (reference sequence). The CDR3 nucleotides are TGTGCCTGGGAAGCCCTGAGACTAGCGGGGGGGAGTGAGCAGTTCTTC. Its protein is CAWEALRLAGGSEQFF. Filled out from reference TRBV30 and TRBJ2-1, the complete variable domain reads SQTIHQWPATLVQPVGSPLSLECTVEGTSNPNLYWYRQAAGRGLQLLFYSVGIGQISSEVPQNLSASRPQDRQFILSSKKLLLSDSGFYLCAWEALRLAGGSEQFFGPGTRLTVL.

The V call is TRBV27, the J call TRBJ2-3, with 7 bases matching TRBD2. The germline CDR1 and CDR2 sequences are MNHEY and SMNVEV (reference sequence). V lost 10 bases and J lost 4; bases outside the gene matches: 5. The CDR3 runs to 12 residues. The CDR3 nucleotides are TGTGCCACTGCGGGAGCCCCAGATACGCAGTATTTT. Its protein is CATAGAPDTQYF.

V and J are TRBV27 and TRBJ2-2; D not resolved. Germline V lookup: CDR1 MNHEY, CDR2 SMNVEV (reference sequence). This CDR3 contains 12 residues. The V end lost 4 bases, the J end lost 6 bases, and 6 bases lay between the germline ends. CDR3 coding DNA: TGTGCCAGCAGTTATCCAGCCGGGGAGCTGTTTTTT. Amino acid sequence: CASSYPAGELFF.

J is TRBJ1-2 and V is TRBV29-1; D not certain. The CDR3 totals 11 residues. Germline CDR1 is SQVTM and CDR2 is ANQGSEA. Trimming cost V 3 bases and J 6 bases, with 8 bases left between them. The chain's CDR3 is CSVEDGDGYTF. Here the CDR3 DNA reads TGCAGCGTTGAGGACGGGGATGGCTACACCTTC.

The rearrangement links TRBV6-4 to TRBJ1-6, with unresolved D. Trimming pared 8 bases from V and 10 bases from J, leaving 9 bases between. Germline V lookup: CDR1 MRHNA, CDR2 SNTAGT. The CDR3 is made up of 11 amino acids. CDR3 sequence (DNA): TGTGCCAGCGGTCAGGAATCACCCCTCCACTTT. Amino acids: CASGQESPLHF.

The chain employs TRBV6-6 and TRBJ1-5; TRBD1 matches at 8 bases. This CDR3 comprises 16 residues. From germline, CDR1 is MNHNY and CDR2 SVGAGI (reference sequence). The V gene end was trimmed by 5 bases and the J gene end by 6 bases; junction bases not matched to a gene: 12. In DNA form, the CDR3 reads TGTGCCAGCAGTCGTCTCTCGACAGGGGAGGGTCAGCCCCAGCATTTT. Its translation is CASSRLSTGEGQPQHF.

The chain couples TRBV10-1 to TRBJ1-2, with 8 nucleotides matching TRBD1. CDR1 and CDR2 from the germline V gene are WNHNN and SYGVQD (reference sequence). The CDR3 is made up of 15 amino acids. The trim removed 6 bases at V and 4 bases at J, leaving 10 bases unmatched. CDR3 sequence: CASSAGTGDPYGYTF. The CDR3 DNA reads TGCGCCAGCAGCGCCGGGACAGGCGATCCCTATGGCTACACCTTC.

The rearrangement uses TRBV4-3 and TRBJ2-5; 8 nucleotides agree with TRBD2. The CDR3 spans 16 residues. Germline CDR1 reads LGHNA; CDR2 reads YSLEER. Unmatched junction bases numbered 5, after V lost 0 bases and J lost 2 bases. CDR3 DNA: TGCGCCAGCAGCCAAGATGTGCGGGGGGTACAAGAGACCCAGTACTTC. Its translation is CASSQDVRGVQETQYF.

The chain combines TRBV11-1 with TRBJ1-2; TRBD1 agrees at 7 bases. Germline assignment: CDR1 SGHAT and CDR2 FQDESV (reference sequence). V trimming: 5 bases; J trimming: 2 bases; junction bases outside the gene matches: 8. CDR3 size: 15 residues. For the CDR3, the DNA is TGTGCCAGCAGCCCAATTCGACAGGGCAACTATGGCTACACCTTC. It codes for CASSPIRQGNYGYTF. The variable domain in full, completed from reference TRBV11-1 and TRBJ1-2, reads EAEVAQSPRYKITEKSQAVAFWCDPISGHATLYWYRQILGQGPELLVQFQDESVVDDSQLPKDRFSAERLKGVDSTLKIQPAELGDSAMYLCASSPIRQGNYGYTFGSGTRLTVV.

This chain links TRBV7-6 with TRBJ2-1; TRBD2 aligns across 10 bases. The CDR3 covers 16 residues. CDR1 and CDR2 from the germline V gene are SGHVS and FNYEAQ. The J segment lost 7 bases and the V segment lost 2 bases, leaving 8 bases of the junction unmatched. This CDR3 reads CASSLKERGGLNEQFF. The CDR3 nucleotides read TGTGCCAGCAGCTTAAAGGAGCGGGGGGGCTTAAATGAGCAGTTCTTC.

The genes are TRBV5-1 and TRBJ2-1; possibly TRBD1 for D (7 bases). The CDR3 runs 16 residues. Trimming shortened V by 5 bases and J by 4 bases, and 19 bases separated the two germline ends. Germline CDR1 SGHRS, CDR2 YFSETQ. The CDR3 protein is CASRGGTGTVYNEQFF. The CDR3 coding sequence is TGCGCCAGCAGAGGGGGGACCGGGACAGTATACAATGAGCAGTTCTTC.

This sequence joins TRBV9 and TRBJ2-2; 9 nucleotides agree with TRBD1. This CDR3 has 16 residues. The trim removed 2 bases at V and 5 bases at J, leaving 7 bases unmatched. Germline V CDR1 and CDR2: SGDLS, YYNGEE. The chain's CDR3 is CASSVGGTGTTGELFF. The CDR3 nucleotides read TGTGCCAGCAGCGTGGGTGGGACAGGGACGACCGGGGAGCTGTTTTTT.

The chain combines TRBV7-9 with TRBJ2-1, with 9 bases matching TRBD2. Germline V lookup: CDR1 SEHNR, CDR2 FQNEAQ (reference sequence). The V and J ends lost 3 bases and 5 bases, in that order; junction bases with no gene match: 2. The CDR3 runs 14 residues. The CDR3 here is CASSFPSGDNEQFF. In DNA form, the CDR3 reads TGTGCCAGCAGCTTCCCTAGCGGGGACAATGAGCAGTTCTTC.

The chain links TRBV5-1 to TRBJ2-7; D not resolved. Looked up from germline, CDR1 is SGHRS and CDR2 is YFSETQ. Deletions cut 0 bases from V and 2 bases from J, with 6 bases between. The CDR3 length is 13 residues. The CDR3 is CASSLGSPYEQYF. The CDR3 DNA reads TGCGCCAGCAGCTTGGGTAGTCCCTACGAGCAGTACTTC.

The J gene is TRBJ2-1, the V gene TRBV6-1; 11 nucleotides line up with TRBD1. The V and J ends lost 4 bases and 4 bases, in that order; junction bases with no gene match: 0. The CDR3 is 14 residues long. CDR1 is MNHNS, CDR2 SASEGT, per germline. CDR3 region: CASSGDRGYNEQFF. Written as DNA, the CDR3 is TGTGCCAGCAGTGGGGACAGGGGGTACAATGAGCAGTTCTTC.

The chain recombines TRBV6-6 with TRBJ1-1; weak D call: TRBD1 (6 bases). V was cut by 6 bases and J by 10 bases, with 15 bases left in between. Germline assignment: CDR1 MNHNY and CDR2 SVGAGI (reference sequence). This CDR3 is built from 12 residues. CDR3 sequence reads: CASRVRGGRAFF. Written as DNA, the CDR3 is TGTGCCAGCAGGGTTCGGGGGGGGCGAGCTTTCTTT.

V usage is TRBV7-3 and J usage is TRBJ2-3; 8 bases line up with TRBD1. With 5 bases clipped from V and 0 bases from J, the junction kept 4 bases outside the gene matches. Looked up from germline, CDR1 is SGHTA and CDR2 is FQGTGA. The CDR3 spans 15 residues. The CDR3 region has the DNA TGTGCCAGCAGCATACAGGGGGGAAGCACAGATACGCAGTATTTT. This codes for CASSIQGGSTDTQYF.

This clone appeared once. The chain combines TRBV18 with TRBJ2-6, with D possibly being TRBD2 (6 bases). Germline lookup yields CDR1 KGHSH and CDR2 LQKENI. Trimming stripped 3 bases from V and 2 bases from J, with 11 bases between. CDR3 length equals 16 residues. This CDR3 is CASSPGGLAGANVLTF. The CDR3 DNA follows: TGTGCCAGCTCACCGGGAGGACTCGCTGGGGCCAACGTCCTGACTTTC.

This clone was found a few times. The chain links TRBV6-1 to TRBJ2-7; tentatively, D is TRBD1 (6 bases). V was pared by 8 bases and J by 3 bases, with 17 bases between. CDR1 and CDR2 (germline): MNHNS, SASEGT. The CDR3 spans 14 residues. DNA of the CDR3: TGTGCCAGCGGGGAGACAGGTCCCTTCTACGAGCAGTACTTC. The encoded protein is CASGETGPFYEQYF.

V gene TRBV21-1 combines with J gene TRBJ2-7; the D call of TRBD1 is as the table states it, not checked on the DNA. TRBV21-1 represents a pseudogene. The CDR3 runs 17 residues. The CDR3 spells CASSKCRKGAGAYEQYF. The CDR3 nucleotides read TGTGCCAGCAGCAAATGCAGAAAGGGGGCAGGCGCCTACGAGCAGTACTTC.

The rearrangement joins TRBV4-1 to TRBJ2-1, with 11 bases matching TRBD2. Per the germline V gene, CDR1 is MGHRA and CDR2 is YSYEKL. This CDR3 comprises 17 residues. V shed 0 bases, J shed 7 bases, and the junction held 8 bases outside the gene matches. CDR3 sequence reads: CASSQDHLAGGWNEQFF. DNA for the CDR3: TGCGCCAGCAGCCAAGACCACCTAGCGGGAGGTTGGAATGAGCAGTTCTTC.